A selection of T cell receptor beta chains follows, all from one sample in a study of CD8+ T cells in alopecia areata. Profiling relied on immunoSEQ multiplex PCR, and the TCRdb table lists in-frame clones only, not all of them. This sample has 75,000 to 100,000 clones, with 70% to 85% found just once. The sequencing used CD8+ T cells sorted from blood, collected at approximately week 45, from a patient treated with tofacitinib. Receptor source: a human donor with alopecia areata. Both conserved end residues are part of each CDR3. The order of the fields is CDR3 DNA, CDR3 protein, clone size, V gene, D gene, J gene. The D gene is left open where the match is weak. The size field is filled for only some rows; it gives once, few, many or a size class.

CDR3nt: TGCACCAGCGGTGGACAGTGGGGTAGGGCAGATACGCAGTATTTT
CDR3aa: CTSGGQWGRADTQYF
abundance: -
v_gene: TRBV1
d_gene: -
j_gene: TRBJ2-3

CDR3nt: TGTGCCAGCAACGAACAGAATCAGCCCCAGCATTTT
CDR3aa: CASNEQNQPQHF
abundance: -
v_gene: TRBV2
d_gene: -
j_gene: TRBJ1-5

CDR3nt: TGTGCCTGGAGTGTTCAGGGGACTGAAGCTTTCTTT
CDR3aa: CAWSVQGTEAFF
abundance: -
v_gene: TRBV30
d_gene: -
j_gene: TRBJ1-1

CDR3nt: TGTGCCAGCAGTTGGAACACCGGGGAGCTGTTTTTT
CDR3aa: CASSWNTGELFF
abundance: -
v_gene: TRBV27
d_gene: -
j_gene: TRBJ2-2

CDR3nt: TGTGCCAGCAGTGAAGAGGGCCACTGGGGGGTGATTTTT
CDR3aa: CASSEEGHWGVIF
abundance: few
v_gene: TRBV2
d_gene: -
j_gene: TRBJ1-4

CDR3nt: TGCAGCGTACCCGGACAGCGGACTGAAGCTTTCTTT
CDR3aa: CSVPGQRTEAFF
abundance: -
v_gene: TRBV29-1
d_gene: -
j_gene: TRBJ1-1

CDR3nt: TGCAGCGCCGCACCGGCCGGGTGGCGGACCTATGGCTACACCTTC
CDR3aa: CSAAPAGWRTYGYTF
abundance: -
v_gene: TRBV29-1
d_gene: -
j_gene: TRBJ1-2

CDR3nt: TGTGCCAGCAGTGATCTGGGGGGTGATGGCGAGCAGTACTTC
CDR3aa: CASSDLGGDGEQYF
abundance: once
v_gene: TRBV25-1
d_gene: -
j_gene: TRBJ2-7

CDR3nt: TGTGCCAGCAGCTTATTGGGGGGTACAACTAATGAAAAACTGTTTTTT
CDR3aa: CASSLLGGTTNEKLFF
abundance: once
v_gene: TRBV7-6
d_gene: -
j_gene: TRBJ1-4

CDR3nt: TGTGCCAGCAGCGCCTTCCCACGGGACACCCGCTCCTACGAGCAGTACTTC
CDR3aa: CASSAFPRDTRSYEQYF
abundance: few
v_gene: TRBV5-6
d_gene: -
j_gene: TRBJ2-7

CDR3nt: TGTGCCAGTAGTATAGATGCGGCTACCTACAATGAGCAGTTCTTC
CDR3aa: CASSIDAATYNEQFF
abundance: -
v_gene: TRBV19
d_gene: -
j_gene: TRBJ2-1

CDR3nt: TGTGCCAGTAGTACCGCTGGACTAGCGGGGGGCCGCCGCACAGATACGCAGTATTTT
CDR3aa: CASSTAGLAGGRRTDTQYF
abundance: few
v_gene: TRBV19
d_gene: TRBD2
j_gene: TRBJ2-3

CDR3nt: TGTGCCAGCAGTCGGACTAGCGGGGGGTCTGATACGCAGTATTTT
CDR3aa: CASSRTSGGSDTQYF
abundance: -
v_gene: TRBV9
d_gene: TRBD2
j_gene: TRBJ2-3

CDR3nt: TGCAGCTCTGGACTAGCGAGGGAGCAGTTCTTC
CDR3aa: CSSGLAREQFF
abundance: few
v_gene: TRBV29-1
d_gene: TRBD2
j_gene: TRBJ2-1

CDR3nt: TGTGCCAGCAGCGCCATGGGACGGAGGGGTGAGCAGTTCTTC
CDR3aa: CASSAMGRRGEQFF
abundance: -
v_gene: TRBV7-6
d_gene: -
j_gene: TRBJ2-1

CDR3nt: TGTGCCAGTAGTATAGGGACAGGGACCACTGAAGCTTTCTTT
CDR3aa: CASSIGTGTTEAFF
abundance: -
v_gene: TRBV19
d_gene: TRBD1
j_gene: TRBJ1-1

CDR3nt: TGTGCCTGGAGTCGGGACGGCGGCAGCAATCAGCCCCAGCATTTT
CDR3aa: CAWSRDGGSNQPQHF
abundance: -
v_gene: TRBV30
d_gene: -
j_gene: TRBJ1-5

CDR3nt: TGTGCCAGCAGCCCCGGACTAGGAGTTTTGGCGCAGTATTTT
CDR3aa: CASSPGLGVLAQYF
abundance: -
v_gene: TRBV7-9
d_gene: TRBD2
j_gene: TRBJ2-3

CDR3nt: TGTGCCAGTAGTAGGGGATTCGGTCAGCCCCAGCATTTT
CDR3aa: CASSRGFGQPQHF
abundance: -
v_gene: TRBV19
d_gene: -
j_gene: TRBJ1-5

CDR3nt: TGTGCCAGCAGCTTAGCAGGGGGGTCTCGTGAAGCTTTCTTT
CDR3aa: CASSLAGGSREAFF
abundance: -
v_gene: TRBV7-8
d_gene: -
j_gene: TRBJ1-1

CDR3nt: TGCAGCGTCGGGAGGACAGATGGTGAAGCTTTCTTT
CDR3aa: CSVGRTDGEAFF
abundance: -
v_gene: TRBV29-1
d_gene: -
j_gene: TRBJ1-1

CDR3nt: TGTGCCAGCAGCAACCCGGGACAGGGATACAATGAGCAGTTCTTC
CDR3aa: CASSNPGQGYNEQFF
abundance: -
v_gene: TRBV11-3
d_gene: TRBD1
j_gene: TRBJ2-1

CDR3nt: TGCGCCAGCAGCCAAGTTCCAGGGAAGGAAGAGCAGTACTTC
CDR3aa: CASSQVPGKEEQYF
abundance: once
v_gene: TRBV4-3
d_gene: -
j_gene: TRBJ2-7

CDR3nt: TGTGCCAGTAGTTTCTCGACCACTGAAGCTTTCTTT
CDR3aa: CASSFSTTEAFF
abundance: -
v_gene: TRBV19
d_gene: -
j_gene: TRBJ1-1

CDR3nt: TGTGCCAGCCGTACAGGGCTAACTGAAGCTTTCTTT
CDR3aa: CASRTGLTEAFF
abundance: -
v_gene: TRBV6-5
d_gene: -
j_gene: TRBJ1-1

CDR3nt: TGTGCCAGTAGTATGGGGACCTTCACTGAAGCTTTCTTT
CDR3aa: CASSMGTFTEAFF
abundance: few
v_gene: TRBV19
d_gene: -
j_gene: TRBJ1-1

CDR3nt: TGTGCCAGCAGTTTATCCGGACCGAACACCGGGGAGCTGTTTTTT
CDR3aa: CASSLSGPNTGELFF
abundance: -
v_gene: TRBV27
d_gene: -
j_gene: TRBJ2-2

CDR3nt: TGCAGCGCATTAGGGGGAGAGGACACTGAAGCTTTCTTT
CDR3aa: CSALGGEDTEAFF
abundance: -
v_gene: TRBV29-1
d_gene: -
j_gene: TRBJ1-1

CDR3nt: TGTGCCAGCAGCTTGGAGGGTGCCTATGGCTACACCTTC
CDR3aa: CASSLEGAYGYTF
abundance: -
v_gene: TRBV13
d_gene: -
j_gene: TRBJ1-2

CDR3nt: TGCGCCAGCAGCCAGGTCACAGGGGGCGACTATGGCTACACCTTC
CDR3aa: CASSQVTGGDYGYTF
abundance: few
v_gene: TRBV4-1
d_gene: TRBD1
j_gene: TRBJ1-2